Shown below are 8 T cell receptor beta chains from a single sample sequenced in a study of neurological immune-mediated disorders. TCRdb analysed the 5' RACE reads with MiXCR anew, one entry per CDR3 protein. The table includes 60,000 to 75,000 distinct CDR3 sequences, about 10% detected once. The time point here: longitudinal time-point 2. Sequences were obtained from PBMCs. The origin of the receptors is a man aged 25 to 45 in good health.

The chain couples TRBV12-3 or TRBV12-4 to TRBJ1-2; D remains unclear. The CDR3 consists of 13 residues. The ends were cut back, 4 bases at V and 3 bases at J, with 9 bases in the middle. In DNA form, the CDR3 reads TGTGCCAGCAGTTGGAGCGCAGACTATGGCTACACCTTC. This encodes CASSWSADYGYTF.

This clonotype was counted between two and nine times. This chain uses TRBV29-1 with TRBJ2-7; the match to TRBD2 covers 9 bases. The V and J ends lost 2 bases and 3 bases, in that order; junction bases with no gene match: 5. CDR1 is SQVTM and CDR2 is ANQGSEA in the germline V gene. The CDR3 loop spans 14 amino acids. The CDR3 nucleotides are TGCAGCGTTGAACTGGGGACTAGCAGCTACGAGCAGTACTTC. Translated: CSVELGTSSYEQYF.

This clonotype was recorded many times. V and J are TRBV29-1 and TRBJ2-1, with no clear D. V lost 7 bases and J lost 9, with 13 bases in between. This CDR3 region has 11 residues. Germline V gene lookup returns CDR1 SQVTM and CDR2 ANQGSEA. The DNA for the CDR3 is TGCAGCGCCCTAGTGTCTGCTGAGCAGTTCTTC. It specifies CSALVSAEQFF.

A word on this clonotype: A much larger clone sits a single nucleotide away, making a read error possible. The V and J genes are TRBV10-3 and TRBJ2-3, with D perhaps matching TRBD1 (6 bases). Germline V gene lookup returns CDR1 ENHRY and CDR2 SYGVKD. This CDR3 spans 16 amino acids. The CDR3 coding sequence is TGTGACATCAGTGGCGCACCGGGACAACCCACAGATACGCAGTATTTT. It translates to CDISGAPGQPTDTQYF.

This clonotype was recorded at least ten times. This chain joins TRBV9 and TRBJ2-7, with D uncertain. The germline CDR1 and CDR2 sequences are SGDLS and YYNGEE. V was clipped by 0 bases and J by 6 bases, with 22 bases between them. The CDR3 contains 17 residues. The CDR3 reads CASSVGFMTATALEQYF. DNA of the CDR3: TGTGCCAGCAGCGTAGGGTTTATGACCGCCACGGCCCTCGAGCAGTACTTC.

The chain uses TRBV2 and TRBJ2-7; a possible D gene is TRBD1 (6 bases). CDR3 length: 14 residues. CDR1 is SNHLY and CDR2 is FYNNEI in the germline V gene. V lost 6 bases and J 5 bases, leaving 17 bases between the germline ends. The CDR3 DNA is TGTGCCAGCAGGGCCTTCTTACCAGGGGACGAGCAGTACTTC. Its protein is CASRAFLPGDEQYF.

This clonotype was picked up many times. The chain joins TRBV20-1 to TRBJ1-1; TRBD1 might be the D (5 bases). The germline gives CDR1 DFQATT, CDR2 SNEGSKA (reference sequence). V was pared by 5 bases and J by 6 bases, with 13 bases between. The CDR3 has 12 residues. The DNA of the CDR3 is TGCAGTGCTCTTCTACGGGACTCTGAAGCTTTCTTT. This codes for CSALLRDSEAFF.

Ten or more counts support this clonotype. V is TRBV6-1 and J is TRBJ1-5; D unclear. Between the trimmed V and J ends, which lost 3 bases and 0 bases, there was a span of 6 bases. The CDR3 has 14 residues. Germline V lookup: CDR1 MNHNS, CDR2 SASEGT. CDR3 residues: CASSETVSNQPQHF. As DNA, the CDR3 is TGTGCCAGCAGTGAGACCGTTAGCAATCAGCCCCAGCATTTT.